The TCR beta chain described here comes from a study of breast tumors, draining lymph nodes, adjacent tissues. Study-level findings and limits: Tumors had less TCR diversity than lymph nodes, more than nontumor tissue. The data were judged consistent with most tumor T cells coming from lymph node and expanding in tumor. Data only fit, rather than demonstrated, lymph node origin of most tumor T cells.

TCRdb processed the multiplex PCR reads anew with MiXCR; each CDR3 protein has one entry. The sample gives about 270,000 distinct CDR3 sequences, 30% of which show up once; about 1.2% is in the top ten. The lymph nodes were axillary draining lymph nodes from breast cancer patients. This clonotype was found many times. Its matching antigen is unknown. This CDR3 has 11 residues. The junction had 0 bases not matched to a gene; V was cut back by 4 bases and J by 4 bases. The germline V gene encodes CDR1 GTSNPN and CDR2 SVGIG (reference sequence). The source material was axillary lymph node tissue. The source of this sequence is a female donor with breast cancer. Some clones in this sample may be carry-over from other donors' samples. The gene calls are TRBV30 and TRBJ2-5, with TRBD1 identical over 7 bases. The CDR3 loop reads CAWTGGETQYF. The CDR3 coding sequence is TGTGCCTGGACAGGGGGAGAGACCCAGTACTTC.